The 27 T cell receptor beta chains in this list originate from one sample, sequenced in a study of shared clonotypes between healthy human individuals. Produced via immunoSEQ multiplex PCR; TCRdb's table is partial and in-frame only. Of 2 million to 2.5 million clones listed, approximately 93% were seen once; the top ten hold roughly 0.36%. Input material: naive CD4+ T cells from PBMCs. Subset denoted: CD45RA+ positively selected. Source of these receptors: a man in his late teens or twenties in good health. Some clones in this sample may be carry-over from other donors' samples.

The chain employs TRBV2 and TRBJ2-3, with TRBD1 matching 7 bases. The junction had 3 bases not matched to a gene; V was cut back by 6 bases and J by 3 bases. CDR1 SNHLY and CDR2 FYNNEI come from the germline V gene. The CDR3 totals 13 residues. CDR3 residues: CASRGDRTDTQYF. The DNA for the CDR3 is TGTGCCAGCAGAGGGGACAGAACAGATACGCAGTATTTT. Looking up the rest from reference TRBV2 and TRBJ2-3 gives the full variable domain: EPEVTQTPSHQVTQMGQEVILRCVPISNHLYFYWYRQILGQKVEFLVSFYNNEISEKSEIFDDQFSVERPDGSNFTLKIRSTKLEDSAMYFCASRGDRTDTQYFGPGTRLTVL.

This clone was seen only once. V and J are TRBV28 and TRBJ2-3; 15 bases agree with TRBD2. CDR3 length: 20 amino acids. Germline CDR1 MDHEN, CDR2 SYDVKM. Trimming cost V 5 bases and J 0 bases; bases outside gene matches: 12. In DNA form, the CDR3 reads TGTGCCAGCAGTCCCCTCTTCGGGACTAGCGGGAGGCCTAGCACAGATACGCAGTATTTT. Its protein product is CASSPLFGTSGRPSTDTQYF.

Points on this clone: Other nucleotide sequences in the sample specify the same CDR3. This chain links TRBV5-1 with TRBJ1-3; no firm D call. CDR1 is SGHRS and CDR2 is YFSETQ in the germline V gene. V gave up 0 bases and J gave up 2 bases, with 9 bases separating them. The length of the CDR3 is 15 residues. CDR3 coding DNA: TGCGCCAGCAGCTTGGATCGGGGTACTGGAAACACCATATATTTT. Translation gives CASSLDRGTGNTIYF.

V gene TRBV6-1 combines with J gene TRBJ2-7; TRBD1 matches at 8 bases. With 6 bases clipped from V and 3 bases from J, the junction kept 10 bases outside the gene matches. Per the germline V gene, CDR1 is MNHNS and CDR2 is SASEGT. The CDR3 loop spans 15 amino acids. CDR3 in DNA: TGTGCCAGCAGAAGCCTCGGACAGGGAGTCTACGAGCAGTACTTC. Its protein product is CASRSLGQGVYEQYF.

The J gene is TRBJ2-1, the V gene TRBV5-1; 8 bases fit TRBD2. Trimming took 2 bases from V and 6 from J; bases not matched to a gene: 10. The CDR3 consists of 16 residues. Germline loops: CDR1 SGHRS, CDR2 YFSETQ. CDR3 region: CASSLVSGGGINEQFF. The CDR3 nucleotides are TGCGCCAGCAGCTTAGTCAGCGGGGGTGGAATCAATGAGCAGTTCTTC.

This chain connects TRBV7-8 to TRBJ2-7, with D possibly TRBD2 on 6 matching bases. The CDR3 consists of 16 residues. The germline V and J ends were trimmed by 6 bases and 1 base, with 19 bases remaining between them. Germline values: CDR1 SGHVS, CDR2 FQNEAQ. CDR3 residues: CASRTAGWGVSYEQYF. CDR3 nucleotide sequence: TGTGCCAGCAGGACGGCCGGGTGGGGGGTTTCCTACGAGCAGTACTTC. Combining the CDR3 with reference TRBV7-8 and TRBJ2-7 gives the whole variable domain GAGVSQSPRYKVAKRGQDVALRCDPISGHVSLFWYQQALGQGPEFLTYFQNEAQLDKSGLPSDRFFAERPEGSVSTLKIQRTQQEDSAVYLCASRTAGWGVSYEQYFGPGTRLTVT.

This chain uses TRBV4-2 with TRBJ2-1, with TRBD2 matching over 8 bases. From germline, CDR1 is LGHNA and CDR2 YNFKEQ. The CDR3 loop spans 17 amino acids. The V and J ends lost 6 bases and 3 bases, in that order; junction bases with no gene match: 13. The CDR3 bases are TGTGCCAGCAGTCATGGAGGAGCGGGAGCCGGCTACAATGAGCAGTTCTTC. It codes for CASSHGGAGAGYNEQFF.

The rearrangement joins TRBV4-2 to TRBJ2-7; TRBD1 or TRBD2 may be the D gene (5 bases each). The germline V gene encodes CDR1 LGHNA and CDR2 YNFKEQ. The CDR3 extends over 15 amino acids. The ends were cut back, 5 bases at V and 2 bases at J, with 16 bases in the middle. The CDR3 DNA reads TGTGCCAGCAGCACCTTTCGGGACGCCGCCTACGAGCAGTACTTC. Its protein is CASSTFRDAAYEQYF.

The chain uses TRBV15 and TRBJ1-5, with D uncertain. Per the germline V gene, CDR1 is LNHNV and CDR2 is YYDKDF (reference sequence). V was cut by 1 base and J by 8 bases, with 12 bases left in between. The CDR3 extends over 14 amino acids. The CDR3 loop reads CATSRVKVGEPQHF. CDR3 nucleotide sequence: TGTGCCACCAGCAGAGTGAAGGTTGGGGAGCCCCAGCATTTT.

This chain uses TRBV19 with TRBJ2-2, with a weak D call TRBD2 (5 bases). The CDR3 totals 13 residues. Trimming cost V 4 bases and J 7 bases, with 10 bases left between them. The germline V gene encodes CDR1 LNHDA and CDR2 SQIVND (reference sequence). CDR3 in amino acids: CASSNRDGGELFF. CDR3 in DNA: TGTGCCAGTAGTAACCGGGATGGCGGGGAGCTGTTTTTT.

The chain carries TRBV5-4 and TRBJ2-3; no clear D. The germline V gene encodes CDR1 SGHNT and CDR2 YYREEE (reference sequence). Trimming took off 0 bases at V and 2 bases at J, with 16 bases between the two ends. CDR3 size: 17 residues. The CDR3 sequence is CASSLAVEGINTDTQYF. In nucleotides, the CDR3 is TGTGCCAGCAGCTTGGCCGTGGAAGGGATCAACACAGATACGCAGTATTTT.

This chain links TRBV28 with TRBJ1-5; D gene uncertain. Germline V gene data show CDR1 as MDHEN and CDR2 as SYDVKM. The CDR3 loop spans 15 amino acids. V shed 8 bases and J shed 0 bases, with 14 bases lying between them. CDR3 nucleotides: TGTGCCAGCGGCCCGATACTTTATAGCAATCAGCCCCAGCATTTT. Amino acids: CASGPILYSNQPQHF.

This chain connects TRBV30 to TRBJ1-2; D is uncertain. The CDR3 consists of 13 residues. In germline, CDR1 is GTSNPN, CDR2 SVGIG (reference sequence). V gave up 5 bases and J gave up 5 bases, with 15 bases separating them. CDR3 sequence: CAWLDTGVYGYTF. CDR3 nucleotide sequence: TGTGCCTGGCTCGACACCGGTGTTTATGGCTACACCTTC.

V is TRBV6-1 and J is TRBJ2-5, with 9 bases fitting TRBD1. Germline V gives CDR1 MNHNS, CDR2 SASEGT. The CDR3 is 14 amino acids. The trim removed 4 bases at V and 5 bases at J, leaving 5 bases unmatched. The CDR3 sequence is CASSGRTGVETQYF. The CDR3 DNA follows: TGTGCCAGCAGTGGCCGGACAGGGGTGGAGACCCAGTACTTC.

The chain joins TRBV14 to TRBJ1-1; TRBD1 is a possible D gene (5 bases). Germline CDR1 and CDR2: SGHDN and FVKESK. The V and J ends lost 0 bases and 7 bases respectively, with 15 bases between them. The CDR3 contains 15 residues. CDR3 in amino acids: CASSQDGRRRGEAFF. CDR3 in DNA: TGTGCCAGCAGCCAAGATGGCCGGCGGAGGGGTGAAGCTTTCTTT.

The chain uses TRBV28 and TRBJ2-5, with D unclear. The length of the CDR3 is 13 residues. V was trimmed by 3 bases and J by 5 bases, leaving 10 bases between them. Per germline, CDR1 MDHEN and CDR2 SYDVKM. DNA for the CDR3: TGTGCCAGCAGTTTGTCCATTCCCGAGACCCAGTACTTC. Translation: CASSLSIPETQYF.

On this clone: Distinct nucleotide sequences in the sample also encode this CDR3. V gene TRBV19 combines with J gene TRBJ2-3, with 7 nucleotides matching TRBD2. The CDR3 loop spans 15 amino acids. The germline gives CDR1 LNHDA, CDR2 SQIVND (reference sequence). Unmatched junction bases numbered 3, after V lost 3 bases and J lost 0 bases. In DNA, the CDR3 is TGTGCCAGTAGTATTCCTAGCGGAAGCACAGATACGCAGTATTTT. Protein sequence: CASSIPSGSTDTQYF.

The gene calls are TRBV20-1 and TRBJ2-7; 8 nucleotides align to TRBD2. Germline assignment: CDR1 DFQATT and CDR2 SNEGSKA (reference sequence). The J segment lost 6 bases and the V segment lost 6 bases, leaving 4 bases of the junction unmatched. The CDR3 extends over 11 amino acids. The CDR3 loop is CSAERGFEQYF. The CDR3 DNA reads as TGCAGTGCCGAGCGGGGGTTCGAGCAGTACTTC.

The chain employs TRBV11-2 and TRBJ1-2; the D is unclear. This CDR3 contains 13 residues. Germline CDR1 SGHAT, CDR2 FQNNGV. V shed 0 bases and J shed 7 bases, with 9 bases lying between them. The CDR3 bases are TGTGCCAGCAGCTTAGAAGGAGGTCTTGGCTACACCTTC. Protein sequence: CASSLEGGLGYTF.

The chain is built from TRBV28 and TRBJ2-2, with D possibly being TRBD1 (7 bases). The CDR3 totals 15 residues. Germline values: CDR1 MDHEN, CDR2 SYDVKM. Trimming took 2 bases from V and 7 from J, leaving 14 bases between them. In DNA form, the CDR3 reads TGTGCCAGCAGTTTACCGCAGCAGGGGGGCGGGGAGCTGTTTTTT. As protein: CASSLPQQGGGELFF.

Concerning this clone: Other DNA variants within this sample encode the same CDR3. This sequence joins TRBV5-1 and TRBJ1-1; D is perhaps TRBD1 (5 bases). CDR3 length: 14 residues. V shed 2 bases and J shed 3 bases, with 11 bases lying between them. Germline loops: CDR1 SGHRS, CDR2 YFSETQ. CDR3 residues: CASSLKGADTEAFF. The CDR3, as DNA: TGCGCCAGCAGCTTAAAAGGGGCAGACACTGAAGCTTTCTTT.

This chain joins TRBV14 and TRBJ2-5; the D is unclear. Germline values: CDR1 SGHDN, CDR2 FVKESK. V was pared by 4 bases and J by 2 bases, with 8 bases between. This CDR3 spans 13 amino acids. The CDR3 protein is CASSLGPQETQYF. The CDR3 nucleotides read TGTGCCAGCAGCCTAGGGCCACAAGAGACCCAGTACTTC.

V usage is TRBV19 and J usage is TRBJ2-7; no firm D call. Germline-derived CDR1 and CDR2 are LNHDA and SQIVND (reference sequence). The CDR3 covers 13 residues. Trimming took 5 bases from V and 3 from J, leaving 11 bases between them. DNA of the CDR3: TGTGCCAGTAGTGAACCGTATTTCTACGAGCAGTACTTC. Its protein product is CASSEPYFYEQYF.

The chain recombines TRBV6-5 with TRBJ1-4; D remains ambiguous. Germline V CDR1 and CDR2: MNHEY, SVGAGI. V shed 8 bases and J shed 7 bases, with 14 bases lying between them. The CDR3 extends over 13 amino acids. CDR3 protein: CASSPRGSEKLFF. The CDR3 bases are TGTGCCAGCTCCCCTCGCGGTAGTGAAAAACTGTTTTTT.

As for this clone: The same CDR3 arises from other DNA sequences in this sample as well. This CDR3 is CASSLGVNTEAFF. Here the CDR3 DNA reads TGTGCCAGCAGCCTAGGTGTGAACACTGAAGCTTTCTTT. This chain uses TRBV6-5 with TRBJ1-1; D remains unclear. The CDR3 is 13 amino acids. Between the trimmed V and J ends, which lost 6 bases and 0 bases, there was a span of 8 bases. Germline V gene data show CDR1 as MNHEY and CDR2 as SVGAGI.

The chain joins TRBV5-1 to TRBJ1-2; D unresolved. Germline V gene lookup returns CDR1 SGHRS and CDR2 YFSETQ. Deletions cut 0 bases from V and 8 bases from J, with 11 bases between. The CDR3 is made up of 13 amino acids. Here the CDR3 reads CASSLDLRLGYTF. CDR3 nucleotides: TGCGCCAGCAGCTTGGATCTCCGGCTGGGCTACACCTTC.

The chain uses TRBV7-9 and TRBJ2-1; maybe TRBD1 (5 bases). V was trimmed by 6 bases and J by 7 bases, leaving 13 bases between them. Germline values: CDR1 SEHNR, CDR2 FQNEAQ (reference sequence). There are 13 residues in the CDR3. The CDR3 bases are TGTGCCAGCAGGACGCAGGGTGGTAATGAGCAGTTCTTC. Residues: CASRTQGGNEQFF.